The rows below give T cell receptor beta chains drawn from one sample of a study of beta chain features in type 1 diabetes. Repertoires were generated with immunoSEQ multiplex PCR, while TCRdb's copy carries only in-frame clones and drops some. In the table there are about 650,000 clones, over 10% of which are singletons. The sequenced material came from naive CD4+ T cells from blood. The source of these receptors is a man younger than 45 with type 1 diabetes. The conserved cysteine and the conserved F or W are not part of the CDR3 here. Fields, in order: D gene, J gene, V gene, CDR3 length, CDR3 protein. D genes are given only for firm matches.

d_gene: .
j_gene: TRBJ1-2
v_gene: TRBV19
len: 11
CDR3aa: ASISGTSYGYT

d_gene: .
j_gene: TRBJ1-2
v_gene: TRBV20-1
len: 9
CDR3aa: SARSGDGYT

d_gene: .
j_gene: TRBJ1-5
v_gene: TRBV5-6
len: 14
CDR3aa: ASSRWEGFSNQPQH

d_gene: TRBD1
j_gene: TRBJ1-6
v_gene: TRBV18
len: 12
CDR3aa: ASSSGTDNSPLH

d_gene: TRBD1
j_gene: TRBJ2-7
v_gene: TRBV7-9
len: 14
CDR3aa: ASSVTGGSGSYEQY

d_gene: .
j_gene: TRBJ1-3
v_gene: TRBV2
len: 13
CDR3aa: ASRKVTSSGNTIY

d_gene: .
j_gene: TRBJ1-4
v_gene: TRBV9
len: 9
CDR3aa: ASSGDEKLF

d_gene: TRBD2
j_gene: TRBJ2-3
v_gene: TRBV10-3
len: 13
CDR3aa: AISRTSGATDTQY

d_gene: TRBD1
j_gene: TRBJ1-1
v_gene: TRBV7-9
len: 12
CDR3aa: ASSFGTAALEAF

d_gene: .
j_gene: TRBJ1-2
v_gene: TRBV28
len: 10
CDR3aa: AIYRENYGYT

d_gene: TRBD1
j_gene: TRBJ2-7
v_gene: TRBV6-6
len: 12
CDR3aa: ASSNRGEAYEQY

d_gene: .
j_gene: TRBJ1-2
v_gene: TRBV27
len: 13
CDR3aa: ASSSGRAQIFGYT

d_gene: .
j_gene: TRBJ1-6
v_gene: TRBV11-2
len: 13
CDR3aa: ASRTAGGPSSPLH

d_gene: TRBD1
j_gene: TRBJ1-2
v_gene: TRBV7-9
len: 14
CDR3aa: ASSSTYAGTDYGYT

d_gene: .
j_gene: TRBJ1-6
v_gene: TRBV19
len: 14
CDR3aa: ASSIGVRQGRSPLH

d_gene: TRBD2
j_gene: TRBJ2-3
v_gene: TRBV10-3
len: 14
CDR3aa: AISESKGGVGDTQY

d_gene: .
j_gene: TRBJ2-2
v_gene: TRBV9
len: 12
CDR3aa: ASRKLGDTGELF

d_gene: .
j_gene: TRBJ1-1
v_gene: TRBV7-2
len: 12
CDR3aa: ASSPGHRNTEAF

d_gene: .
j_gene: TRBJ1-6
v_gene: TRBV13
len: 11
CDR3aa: ASMGGENSPLH

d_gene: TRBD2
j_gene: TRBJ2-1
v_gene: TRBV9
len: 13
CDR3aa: ASSPSGGVDNEQF

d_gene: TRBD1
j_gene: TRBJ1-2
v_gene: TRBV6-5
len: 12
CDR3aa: ASSYRGPNYGYT

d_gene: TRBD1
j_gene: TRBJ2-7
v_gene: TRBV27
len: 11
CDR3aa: ASSSYRGYEQY

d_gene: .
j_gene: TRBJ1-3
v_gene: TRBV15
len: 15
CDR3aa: ATSRDHGRNSGNTIY

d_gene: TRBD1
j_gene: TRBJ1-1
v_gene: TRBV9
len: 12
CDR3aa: ASSTGQGGTEAF

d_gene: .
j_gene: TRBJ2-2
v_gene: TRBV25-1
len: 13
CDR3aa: ASSRGRTNTGELF

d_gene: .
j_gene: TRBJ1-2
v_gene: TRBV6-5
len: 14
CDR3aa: ASSLRHLQGNYGYT

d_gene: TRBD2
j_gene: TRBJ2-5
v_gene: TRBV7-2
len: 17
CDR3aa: ASSLAGTSGGTIQETQY

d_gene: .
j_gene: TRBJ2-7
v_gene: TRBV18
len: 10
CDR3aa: ASSRGAREQY

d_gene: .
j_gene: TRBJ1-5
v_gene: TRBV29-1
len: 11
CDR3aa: SVSDEGNQPQH

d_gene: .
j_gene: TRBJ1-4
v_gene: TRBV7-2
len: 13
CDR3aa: ASSLVVQGGEKLF

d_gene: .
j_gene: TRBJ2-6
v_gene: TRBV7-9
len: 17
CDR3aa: ASSLKRRGFVGGANVLT

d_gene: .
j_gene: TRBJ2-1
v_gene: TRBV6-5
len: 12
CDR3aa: ASSYSGVYNEQF

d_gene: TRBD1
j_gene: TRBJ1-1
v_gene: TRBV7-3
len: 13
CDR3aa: ASSPSGGLNTEAF

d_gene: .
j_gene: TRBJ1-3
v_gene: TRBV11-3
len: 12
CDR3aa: ASSVTNSGNTIY

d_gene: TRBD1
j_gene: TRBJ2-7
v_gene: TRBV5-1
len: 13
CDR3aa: ASSDIRDRTYEQY

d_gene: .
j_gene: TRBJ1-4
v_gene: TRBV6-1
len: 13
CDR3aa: ASSEVRGLGEKLF